The present TCR beta chain was sequenced within a study of T cell responses to AZD1222 COVID-19 vaccine (dated by TCRdb to about 2021). Context from the whole study: Because spike-specific TCR depth and breadth did not differ between the two schedules, AZD1222 recipients who got a second dose at roughly 4 weeks were pooled with those who got a second dose at roughly 12 weeks. Trial participants were enrolled into age subgroups of 18-55, 56-69 and 70-plus years, which contained around 150, 28 and 57 TCR-sequenced participants, respectively. A total of about 250 trial participants underwent TCR sequencing, of whom about 210 had received two doses of AZD1222 and roughly 26 had received two doses of the MenACWY control vaccine.

The CDR3 regions of human TCRbeta chains were analyzed by immunosequencing. The source study handled its data this way. Repertoire TCRs were checked for matches against a reference library of SARS-CoV-2-specific TCRs that had been generated using the MIRA antigen-specificity platform. Breadth was defined as the fraction of unique TCRs that were SARS-CoV-2-associated. Depth was defined as the fraction of total T cells that were SARS-CoV-2-associated. Using the MIRA data, each spike-specific TCR was assigned both to the spike region to which the TCR was reactive and to a CD4 or CD8 class. Log10-transformed breadth and depth values were compared by one-way ANOVA with Sidak's multiple comparisons tests. This immuneACCESS table, as held by TCRdb, lists in-frame sequences with V and J called but not all clones. Of the missing ones, under half trace to an unresolved V gene in checked studies; the others have no known cause. The V and J calls and clone size come from that table; D and trimming were worked out from the DNA. The sample has 85,000 to 100,000 clones on record, more than 80% of them singletons. Roughly 13% of the sample goes to the ten largest clones.

The CDR3 numbers 14 residues from cysteine through phenylalanine. The sequence is cut down to CDR3 DNA, 42 bases in frame from base 1. In the germline V gene, CDR1 corresponds to SGHNT and CDR2 to YENEEA. V lost 5 bases and J lost 5 bases; the stretch between them is 14 bases long. What the authors observed across the whole study: Conclusions about previously exposed vaccinees are limited, since just 5 or 6 AZD1222 recipients were seropositive for SARS-CoV-2 at baseline. Reportedly, close to half of the unique spike-specific TCRs recognized epitopes lying outside the regions that are mutated in the B.1.351 and B.1.1.7 variants. Most participants were white British and females outnumbered males, and the authors suggested that clonal diversity may have been underestimated. In the small 56-69-year group, the increase in depth fell short of significance, most likely because of low power. Because no day 14 peak-response samples were available, the repertoires could be characterized only after the peak T cell response. The whole spike protein was spanned by vaccine-associated CD4 TCRs, and dominant responses were seen in regions 160-218 and 743-854. After two AZD1222 doses, spike-specific TCR breadth and depth were significantly higher than at day 0 and than in MenACWY recipients.

With respect to this clone: The target of this receptor is not known. Base qualities are missing; no much larger clone stands one base away.

This specimen's time point label, interpreted: baseline before first vaccination. Vaccinee samples were obtained from the UK trials COV001 and COV002, which included a single-blind randomized controlled phase 2/3 trial of AZD1222 (ChAdOx1 nCoV-19) in healthy adults. Trial participant PBMC samples were collected at day 0 and day 28 after the second dose for TCRbeta chain sequencing. The rearrangement combines TRBV11-3 with TRBJ2-3; possibly the D gene is TRBD2, per 6 matching bases. The TCR sequence derives from an adult in good health. The input for sequencing was peripheral blood, taken on day 0 of AZD1222 vaccination. The CDR3 protein sequence reads: CASSRTGRGDTQYF. The DNA is TGTGCCAGCAGCCGGACGGGGCGGGGAGATACGCAGTATTTT.